This T cell receptor beta chain was found in a study of blood T cell repertoires in COVID-19. Turning to the study itself: Collection of acute and convalescent COVID-19 samples took place in the United States, Italy and Spain. Sources were T cells, B-cell-depleted T cells, or PBMCs; the material itself was cDNA or gDNA.

The authors' processing: Amplification with reference gene primers provided the estimates of nucleated cell counts. Using immunoSEQ multiplex PCR, the repertoire was profiled, and TCRdb retains in-frame clones only, with some absent. The V and J calls and clone size were taken over from that table, and D and trimming were inferred from the DNA. Here the sample spans about 120,000 clones, roughly 79% being singletons. This clone was observed once. Other DNA sequences of this sample code for an identical CDR3. Sequenced sample: peripheral blood. The source of this sequence is a man between 70 and 80 years old with active or convalescent COVID-19.

The CDR3 coding sequence is TGTGCCAGCAGCTTAGTTACAGACTATGGCTACACCTTC. Amino acid sequence: CASSLVTDYGYTF. The chain employs TRBV7-2 and TRBJ1-2; D is unresolved. This CDR3 comprises 13 residues. Per germline, CDR1 SGHTA and CDR2 FQGNSA. V lost 1 base and J lost 3, with 6 bases in between.